This T cell receptor beta chain comes out of a study of blood T cell repertoires in COVID-19. The overall study: Material from acute and convalescent COVID-19 was sourced from the United States, Italy and Spain. T cells, B-cell-depleted T cells, or PBMCs provided the cDNA or gDNA that served as material.

Study processing details: How many nucleated cells were present was estimated from reference gene primer amplification. Using immunoSEQ multiplex PCR, the repertoire was profiled, and TCRdb retains in-frame clones only, with some absent. V, J and clone size are those of that table, while D and trimming were read from the DNA. The sample records roughly 250,000 clones, nearly 90% being singletons. The CDR3 has 15 residues. Germline loops: CDR1 SGHNT, CDR2 YYREEE (reference sequence). Deletions cut 0 bases from V and 4 bases from J, with 13 bases between. The origin of this receptor is a woman in her 40s who had recovered from COVID-19. Sample: peripheral blood. The chain recombines TRBV5-4 with TRBJ1-2; no reliable D call. CDR3 sequence reads: CASSLDGGGSYGYTF. The CDR3 DNA follows: TGTGCCAGCAGCTTGGACGGAGGTGGGAGCTATGGCTACACCTTC.